This T cell receptor (beta chain) was obtained from a study of T cells in Graves' hyperthyroidism and ophthalmopathy (dated by TCRdb to the late 2010s). With respect to the entire study: Peripheral blood was sampled at the time of initial diagnosis, prior to any treatment. After sampling, hyperthyroidism patients received methimazole starting at 30 mg daily, and ophthalmopathy patients received high-dose intravenous methylprednisolone. An independent validation cohort of about 19 hyperthyroidism patients and approximately 16 patients who later progressed to ophthalmopathy tested prospective prediction of ophthalmopathy. A discovery cohort of around 100 patients, roughly 40 with Graves' ophthalmopathy and about 60 with stable Graves' hyperthyroidism, was used to find distinguishing TCR V-J signatures. The roughly 100 discovery patients were randomly divided into training and test sets at a 7:3 ratio. The study also compared thyroid tissue and blood T-cell repertoires from more than 5 Graves' hyperthyroidism patients. The paper reports TCR Vbeta CDR3 sequencing of over 120 peripheral blood samples: around 45 ophthalmopathy, under 80 hyperthyroidism and some 17 progressor patients. Overall study results and their limits: No statistical method was used to fix the sample size in advance, and group allocation was not hidden from the investigators. Ophthalmopathy was separated from stable hyperthyroidism by a 13 V-J signature model, with around 90% sensitivity and 81% to 82% specificity obtained in cross-validation and 80%/75% obtained in testing. Blood samples also contained most of the expanded thyroid clonotypes (frequency above 0.001), which suggests that blood repertoires may reflect thyroid immune responses. In validation, progression to ophthalmopathy was predicted by the model with around 71% sensitivity and 72.22% specificity, a median of 6.5 months before onset.

Hyperthyroidism patients were newly diagnosed, with disease duration under 2 months, and aged 18 to 65 years. Exclusion was applied to patients with uncontrolled infections, other autoimmune diseases, pregnancy or lactation. Clinical symptoms, serum thyroxine and TRAb, thyroid ultrasound, and orbital computed tomography formed the basis for the diagnoses. Blood from progressor patients was collected at the time of first diagnosis with hyperthyroidism, before any ophthalmopathy symptoms had appeared. PBMCs were separated from around 9.1 ml of fresh peripheral blood using Ficoll-Paque density gradient centrifugation. Progressor patients were first diagnosed with Graves' hyperthyroidism and then developed ophthalmopathy during follow-up. Total RNA was extracted using Trizol reagent, and RNA quality was assessed on an Agilent 2100 Bioanalyzer. This clonotype was detected ten times or more. It lacks a known antigen. No base quality information exists; no much larger clone differs at one position.

Germline trimming: 0 bases from V, 3 bases from J; junction bases outside gene matches: 1. CDR1 and CDR2 were assigned from the germline V gene (reference sequence) as GTSNPN and SVGIG. Reading from cysteine to phenylalanine, the CDR3 counts 14 amino acids. The CDR3 DNA has 42 bases and is translated from base 1. The TCR beta CDR3 regions were amplified from RNA transcripts. The TCR CDR3 was subjected to a first round of RT-PCR using the HTBI primer set and the Qiagen OneStep RT-PCR kit. A second multiplex PCR round built the libraries, followed by size selection and purification. Sequencing of the libraries was done on an Illumina HiSeq2000 using paired-end 100 bp reads. In the authors' own workflow: SOAPnuke was used to process the raw data, with reads discarded if the reads contained adapters or uncalled bases, had a mean Phred below 15, or lacked an exact constant-primer or identifier match. COPE v1.2.5 was used to merge high-quality paired reads, and clonotypes were defined as unique nucleotide sequences. Clonotypes were aligned to IMGT TRBV, TRBD and TRBJ reference segments using MiTCR v1.1. Analysis was restricted to V-J combinations with a frequency above 0.0001, which covered just over 98% of repertoires. The TCS score was defined as the ratio of F50 (clonal expansion) to E x V (chaos), calculated using BLOSUM62-based TCRdist between CDR3 peptides within each V-J. Welch's t-statistics and random forest reduced around 510 V-J features to around 14, which were used in a naive Bayes classifier (R e1071). TCRdb's own reprocessing of the public reads used fastp at Q25 and MiXCR and kept productive beta chains. Each CDR3 protein appears once, grouped with its most common genes and DNA. Clone size and V and J calls follow TCRdb, not the original study. Within this sample are approximately 720,000 distinct CDR3 sequences, with around 20% of them counted one time only. The top ten clones comprise about a sixth of the sample.

The TCR sequence derives from a woman in her forties or fifties with Graves' hyperthyroidism that later progressed to Graves' ophthalmopathy. Source material: blood. This sequence uses TRBV30 and TRBJ1-1; 10 central bases correspond to TRBD1. The CDR3 in this case is CAWSVGTGDTEAFF. The nucleotide sequence is given as TGTGCCTGGAGTGTAGGGACAGGGGACACTGAAGCTTTCTTT. Outside the CDR3, residues come from the reference TRBV30 and TRBJ1-1 proteins, so the full variable domain is: SQTIHQWPATLVQPVGSPLSLECTVEGTSNPNLYWYRQAAGRGLQLLFYSVGIGQISSEVPQNLSASRPQDRQFILSSKKLLLSDSGFYLCAWSVGTGDTEAFFGQGTRLTVV.